Presented here are 31 T cell receptor beta chains from one specimen sequenced in a study of cytomegalovirus exposure and HLA in healthy donors. It was with 60 Vbeta and 13 Jbeta primers that the PCR ran. Using immunoSEQ multiplex PCR, the repertoire was profiled, and TCRdb retains in-frame clones only, with some absent. Among about 190,000 clones listed, over 75% were seen once. Sequencing was carried out using PBMCs. The receptors shown here come from a man aged 50-60 years in good health and CMV-seronegative.

The chain links TRBV10-3 to TRBJ2-6, with D hard to call. Trimming removed 6 bases from V and 2 bases from J, with 8 bases in between. The CDR3 spans 14 residues. Germline CDR1 is ENHRY and CDR2 is SYGVKD. The CDR3: CAIRGLAGANVLTF. The CDR3 region has the DNA TGTGCCATCAGAGGTCTAGCTGGGGCCAACGTCCTGACTTTC.

The V and J genes are TRBV19 and TRBJ2-2; maybe TRBD2 (6 bases). CDR1 is LNHDA and CDR2 is SQIVND in the germline V gene (reference sequence). V was pared by 3 bases and J by 3 bases, with 14 bases between. This CDR3 region has 16 residues. CDR3 DNA sequence: TGTGCCAGTAGTATGGGGTCGAAGCGGGACACCGGGGAGCTGTTTTTT. It yields the protein CASSMGSKRDTGELFF.

The rearrangement links TRBV5-1 to TRBJ2-7; D gene unclear. The germline gives CDR1 SGHRS, CDR2 YFSETQ. The CDR3 totals 14 residues. V was cut by 0 bases and J by 6 bases, with 13 bases left in between. CDR3 residues: CASSLVAEALEQYF. The CDR3, as DNA: TGCGCCAGCAGCTTGGTCGCCGAGGCTCTCGAGCAGTACTTC.

In this sample, this clone turned up a few times. The same CDR3 also results from other DNA sequences found in this sample. The chain employs TRBV20-1 and TRBJ1-2; D unclear. CDR1 is DFQATT, CDR2 SNEGSKA, per germline (reference sequence). Trimming shortened V by 3 bases and J by 3 bases, and 5 bases separated the two germline ends. The CDR3 runs to 11 residues. This CDR3 reads CSARRDYGYTF. CDR3 nucleotides: TGCAGTGCTAGGAGGGACTATGGCTACACCTTC.

This clone was counted a few times. The V gene is TRBV6-6, the J gene TRBJ2-2; 7 bases fit TRBD1. The CDR3 contains 14 residues. The trim removed 7 bases at V and 6 bases at J, leaving 8 bases unmatched. Germline CDR1 is MNHNY and CDR2 is SVGAGI (reference sequence). DNA for the CDR3: TGTGCCAGCATCAACAGGGGTACAGCCGGGGAGCTGTTTTTT. It encodes CASINRGTAGELFF.

This chain connects TRBV5-4 to TRBJ1-4, with TRBD1 as a possible D gene (6 bases). The CDR3 sequence is 14 residues long. The V end was cut by 5 bases, the J end by 8 bases, with 16 bases between. Germline CDR1 is SGHNT and CDR2 is YYREEE (reference sequence). The CDR3 bases are TGTGCCAGCAGTTTACAGGGTACGGGAGAAAAACTGTTTTTT. Its translation is CASSLQGTGEKLFF.

The rearrangement joins TRBV13 to TRBJ1-2, with D possibly matching TRBD1 (5 bases). The CDR3 has 16 residues. Deletions cut 0 bases from V and 2 bases from J, with 13 bases between. Germline V gene lookup returns CDR1 PRHDT and CDR2 FYEKMQ (reference sequence). CDR3 bases: TGTGCCAGCAGCTTAGGCCGGGGGAGCAGGAACTATGGCTACACCTTC. It translates to CASSLGRGSRNYGYTF.

The chain has TRBV5-1 and TRBJ2-5; no firm D call. The CDR3 sequence is 12 residues long. V was pared by 0 bases and J by 7 bases, with 7 bases between. CDR1 is SGHRS and CDR2 is YFSETQ in the germline V gene. This chain's CDR3 is CASSLDGATQYF. The CDR3 bases are TGCGCCAGCAGCTTGGATGGAGCGACCCAGTACTTC.

The rearrangement joins TRBV28 to TRBJ1-5; no clear D. Deletions cut 7 bases from V and 3 bases from J, with 10 bases between. The CDR3 extends over 13 amino acids. Germline CDR1 MDHEN, CDR2 SYDVKM. CDR3 amino acids: CASIQDPNQPQHF. CDR3 DNA sequence: TGTGCCAGCATTCAGGATCCCAATCAGCCCCAGCATTTT.

The chain carries TRBV7-9 and TRBJ1-2; weak D call: TRBD1 (6 bases). CDR3 length: 13 residues. Trimming cost V 5 bases and J 4 bases, with 11 bases left between them. Germline loops: CDR1 SEHNR, CDR2 FQNEAQ (reference sequence). DNA of the CDR3: TGTGCCAGCAGCCGGACAGAAGGCTATGGCTACACCTTC. Translating it yields CASSRTEGYGYTF.

V usage is TRBV11-2 and J usage is TRBJ2-7; no clear D gene. The germline CDR1 and CDR2 sequences are SGHAT and FQNNGV. CDR3 length: 14 residues. V shed 6 bases and J shed 3 bases, with 15 bases lying between them. CDR3 in DNA: TGTGCCAGCAGGGTTAGTGGCAGGAACTACGAGCAGTACTTC. Translated: CASRVSGRNYEQYF. The entire variable domain, with the rest obtained from reference TRBV11-2 and TRBJ2-7, is as follows: EAGVAQSPRYKIIEKRQSVAFWCNPISGHATLYWYQQILGQGPKLLIQFQNNGVVDDSQLPKDRFSAERLKGVDSTLKIQPAKLEDSAVYLCASRVSGRNYEQYFGPGTRLTVT.

As concerns this clone: At the DNA level, this CDR3 is encoded by other sequences in the same sample as well. The chain uses TRBV7-9 and TRBJ1-5; D is unclear. This CDR3 comprises 15 residues. Germline CDR1 reads SEHNR; CDR2 reads FQNEAQ (reference sequence). V shed 0 bases and J shed 1 base, with 7 bases lying between them. This CDR3 reads CASSLAGGSNQPQHF. CDR3 nucleotides: TGTGCCAGCAGCTTAGCCGGAGGGAGCAATCAGCCCCAGCATTTT. The full variable domain, rest sourced from reference TRBV7-9 and TRBJ1-5, is DTGVSQNPRHKITKRGQNVTFRCDPISEHNRLYWYRQTLGQGPEFLTYFQNEAQLEKSRLLSDRFSAERPKGSFSTLEIQRTEQGDSAMYLCASSLAGGSNQPQHFGDGTRLSIL.

V gene TRBV15 combines with J gene TRBJ1-1, with a tentative D call TRBD1 (5 bases). With 1 base removed from V and 4 bases from J, the gap between germline ends came to 16 bases. The CDR3 has 16 amino acids. Germline CDR1 and CDR2: LNHNV and YYDKDF (reference sequence). This CDR3 reads CATSRAGWDPGTEAFF. CDR3 coding DNA: TGTGCCACCAGCAGAGCAGGGTGGGATCCGGGCACTGAAGCTTTCTTT.

The gene calls are TRBV5-4 and TRBJ1-4; D remains unclear. Germline lookup yields CDR1 SGHNT and CDR2 YYREEE (reference sequence). V dropped 2 bases and J dropped 7 bases, with 15 bases sitting between them. The CDR3 covers 15 residues. CDR3 DNA sequence: TGTGCCAGCAGCTTACGAGGGCCGGGCGGTGAAAAACTGTTTTTT. Protein product: CASSLRGPGGEKLFF.

The V gene is TRBV9, the J gene TRBJ2-7; 7 bases line up with TRBD1. Per germline, CDR1 SGDLS and CDR2 YYNGEE. Trimming removed 3 bases from V and 1 base from J; junction bases left unmatched: 4. The CDR3 runs 14 residues. Written as DNA, the CDR3 is TGTGCCAGCAGCGAGTCAGGGGGATCCTACGAGCAGTACTTC. It specifies CASSESGGSYEQYF.

The V and J genes are TRBV5-1 and TRBJ2-5; 8 bases line up with TRBD2. This CDR3 has 16 residues. Germline V gene lookup returns CDR1 SGHRS and CDR2 YFSETQ. V gave up 7 bases and J gave up 2 bases; unmatched junction bases: 13. The chain's CDR3 is CASRLAGHRWQETQYF. DNA for the CDR3: TGCGCCAGCCGATTAGCGGGACACCGGTGGCAAGAGACCCAGTACTTC.

The chain recombines TRBV29-1 with TRBJ2-7, with 9 bases identical to TRBD1. This CDR3 has 12 amino acids. In germline, CDR1 is SQVTM, CDR2 ANQGSEA. Trimming cost V 4 bases and J 5 bases; bases outside gene matches: 3. The CDR3, as DNA: TGCAGCGTTGCAACAGGGGGCAACGAGCAGTACTTC. Translation: CSVATGGNEQYF.

The chain recombines TRBV2 with TRBJ2-3; 11 bases agree with TRBD2. The CDR3 is 15 amino acids. Losses at the gene ends were 6 bases for V and 1 base for J; bases not matched to a gene: 3. The germline gives CDR1 SNHLY, CDR2 FYNNEI. The CDR3 protein is CASSASGGRTDTQYF. CDR3 DNA sequence: TGTGCCAGCAGCGCTAGCGGGGGGCGCACAGATACGCAGTATTTT.

This sequence joins TRBV19 and TRBJ1-3; weak D call: TRBD1 (6 bases). Trimming cost V 8 bases and J 1 base, with 15 bases left between them. CDR1 and CDR2 from the germline V gene are LNHDA and SQIVND (reference sequence). This CDR3 has 15 amino acids. This CDR3 reads CASEDGGLSGNTIYF. CDR3 in DNA: TGTGCCAGTGAAGACGGGGGGCTTTCTGGAAACACCATATATTTT.

The V gene is TRBV6-5, the J gene TRBJ2-7, with D perhaps TRBD1 (5 bases). In germline, CDR1 is MNHEY, CDR2 SVGAGI. V dropped 6 bases and J dropped 7 bases, with 19 bases sitting between them. The CDR3 spans 14 residues. CDR3 region: CASRPSYAAGEQYF. The CDR3 DNA sequence: TGTGCCAGCAGACCGTCGTATGCTGCAGGGGAGCAGTACTTC.

CDR3 DNA sequence: TGTGCCAGCAGTGCTCAGGGGCGGCGGCAGTTCTTC. Its protein is CASSAQGRRQFF. The chain is built from TRBV6-4 and TRBJ2-1, with TRBD1 as a possible D gene (6 bases). V lost 4 bases to trimming and J lost 12 bases, with 13 bases between them. CDR1 and CDR2 from the germline V gene are MRHNA and SNTAGT. The CDR3 sequence is 12 residues long.

This clone came up a few times. The genes are TRBV4-3 and TRBJ1-1, with D unresolved. Trimming removed 1 base from V and 2 bases from J, with 8 bases in between. CDR1 LGHNA and CDR2 YSLEER come from the germline V gene. The CDR3 sequence is 14 residues long. CDR3 protein: CASSQGTPNTEAFF. The CDR3 coding sequence is TGCGCCAGCAGCCAAGGAACACCAAACACTGAAGCTTTCTTT.

The genes are TRBV21-1 and TRBJ1-2; the D call of TRBD1 is as the table states it, not checked on the DNA. TRBV21-1 is tagged as a pseudogene. The CDR3 loop spans 14 amino acids. The CDR3 loop is CASSNRQGNYGYTF. The DNA for the CDR3 is TGTGCCAGCAGCAACCGACAGGGGAACTATGGCTACACCTTC.

To note about this clone: Sequence at one end of the junction differs from germline and may be a read error. The chain has TRBV7-9 and TRBJ2-1; D not resolved. This CDR3 region has 12 residues. Germline V gives CDR1 SEHNR, CDR2 FQNEAQ (reference sequence). The chain's CDR3 is CSSSRGNNEQFF. In DNA form, the CDR3 reads TGTTCCAGCAGCAGAGGAAACAATGAGCAGTTCTTC. The variable domain in full, completed from reference TRBV7-9 and TRBJ2-1, reads DTGVSQNPRHKITKRGQNVTFRCDPISEHNRLYWYRQTLGQGPEFLTYFQNEAQLEKSRLLSDRFSAERPKGSFSTLEIQRTEQGDSAMYLCSSSRGNNEQFFGPGTRLTVL.

The CDR3: CASSLGQGAGNTEAFF. The CDR3 region has the DNA TGTGCCAGCAGCTTAGGGCAGGGGGCAGGGAACACTGAAGCTTTCTTT. The chain carries TRBV7-9 and TRBJ1-1, with TRBD1 identical over 8 bases. Trimming took 1 base from V and 1 from J; bases not matched to a gene: 5. The length of the CDR3 is 16 residues. Germline V gene data show CDR1 as SEHNR and CDR2 as FQNEAQ (reference sequence).

The chain combines TRBV2 with TRBJ1-2; D is perhaps TRBD1 (6 bases). CDR1 SNHLY and CDR2 FYNNEI come from the germline V gene. V was shortened by 4 bases and J by 0 bases, with 12 bases between the two germline ends. This CDR3 has 15 residues. CDR3 residues: CASSAQQGANYGYTF. The DNA of the CDR3 is TGTGCCAGCAGTGCCCAACAGGGAGCTAACTATGGCTACACCTTC.

This clone was seen just once. This sequence joins TRBV6-5 and TRBJ1-3; D may be TRBD1 (6 bases). This CDR3 has 14 amino acids. The V and J ends lost 5 bases and 4 bases respectively, with 12 bases between them. Germline assignment: CDR1 MNHEY and CDR2 SVGAGI. CDR3: CASSGRGSGNTIYF. The DNA for the CDR3 is TGTGCCAGCAGTGGCAGGGGATCCGGAAACACCATATATTTT.

With respect to this clone: The junction and the germline gene differ at one end; a read error may be behind it. The chain has TRBV7-9 and TRBJ1-2; D is ambiguous. Germline values: CDR1 SEHNR, CDR2 FQNEAQ (reference sequence). This CDR3 is built from 12 residues. The CDR3 loop reads CSSSLTSGGYTF. CDR3 sequence (DNA): TGTTCCAGCAGCTTAACCTCCGGTGGCTACACCTTC.

This chain links TRBV27 with TRBJ1-2, with D unclear. V lost 5 bases to trimming and J lost 0 bases, with 7 bases between them. From germline, CDR1 is MNHEY and CDR2 SMNVEV (reference sequence). The CDR3 length is 13 residues. The chain's CDR3 is CASSRESNYGYTF. The CDR3 DNA reads TGTGCCAGCAGTCGAGAGTCTAACTATGGCTACACCTTC.

The V and J genes are TRBV19 and TRBJ1-5, with 7 bases identical to TRBD1. V shed 10 bases, J shed 3 bases, and the junction held 9 bases outside the gene matches. The CDR3 totals 14 residues. Germline loops: CDR1 LNHDA, CDR2 SQIVND (reference sequence). In nucleotides, the CDR3 is TGTGCCACTTTGGGACAGACACACAATCAGCCCCAGCATTTT. It yields the protein CATLGQTHNQPQHF.

This clone was seen only a few times. The rearrangement uses TRBV19 and TRBJ1-5; D gene unclear. The CDR3 sequence is 14 residues long. Germline CDR1 LNHDA, CDR2 SQIVND (reference sequence). V lost 6 bases and J 6 bases, leaving 15 bases between the germline ends. The CDR3, as DNA: TGTGCCAGTAGCCCTGATTCTAGTATTCAGCCCCAGCATTTT. It translates to CASSPDSSIQPQHF. Full variable domain (outside the CDR3, taken from reference TRBV19 and TRBJ1-5): DGGITQSPKYLFRKEGQNVTLSCEQNLNHDAMYWYRQDPGQGLRLIYYSQIVNDFQKGDIAEGYSVSREKKESFPLTVTSAQKNPTAFYLCASSPDSSIQPQHFGDGTRLSIL.